The 23 T cell receptor beta chains below come from one sample, sequenced in a study of cytomegalovirus exposure and HLA in healthy donors. The PCR was carried out with 60 Vbeta primers and 13 Jbeta primers. Measured with immunoSEQ multiplex PCR; TCRdb has only the in-frame clones, and not every one. The table has about 160,000 clones, roughly three quarters seen once; the top ten hold more than 6%. The specimen was PBMCs. These receptors originate from a woman aged 40 to 55 in good health and CMV-seropositive.

The sample holds one count of this clone. The genes are TRBV4-2 and TRBJ2-2, with 8 bases identical to TRBD2. The V gene end was trimmed by 2 bases and the J gene end by 6 bases; junction bases not matched to a gene: 8. Germline V lookup: CDR1 LGHNA, CDR2 YNFKEQ. The CDR3 loop spans 16 amino acids. CDR3 in amino acids: CASSQSGGIVSGELFF. The CDR3 region has the DNA TGTGCCAGCAGCCAAAGCGGGGGTATCGTGTCCGGGGAGCTGTTTTTT.

This chain uses TRBV19 with TRBJ2-2; D uncertain. The V gene lost 4 bases and the J gene lost 5 bases, with 11 bases spanning the gap. The CDR3 spans 14 residues. Germline values: CDR1 LNHDA, CDR2 SQIVND (reference sequence). The CDR3 DNA follows: TGTGCCAGTAGTAGCGCTTCCTTTACCGGGGAGCTGTTTTTT. Residues: CASSSASFTGELFF.

By frequency in the sample, this clone is medium-sized. V gene TRBV4-3 combines with J gene TRBJ1-4; no reliable D call. CDR1 and CDR2 (germline): LGHNA, YSLEER. The CDR3 is made up of 15 amino acids. The ends were cut back, 0 bases at V and 6 bases at J, with 11 bases in the middle. CDR3 in DNA: TGCGCCAGCAGCCAAGATAGGGCCGGGGATGAAAAACTGTTTTTT. Its protein is CASSQDRAGDEKLFF.

The chain joins TRBV4-3 to TRBJ2-2, with TRBD2 matching 12 bases. Germline loops: CDR1 LGHNA, CDR2 YSLEER. The CDR3 sequence is 16 residues long. V was clipped by 1 base and J by 9 bases; unmatched bases: 6. The CDR3, as DNA: TGCGCCAGCAGCCAAGCTCCTAGCGGGGGGGCTCGGGAGCTGTTTTTT. Amino acids: CASSQAPSGGARELFF.

The V and J genes are TRBV10-3 and TRBJ2-5; a weak D match, TRBD1 (5 bases). CDR3 length: 12 amino acids. V lost 10 bases and J 3 bases, leaving 12 bases between the germline ends. Germline lookup yields CDR1 ENHRY and CDR2 SYGVKD. Written as DNA, the CDR3 is TGTGCCACCTCCAGGGATAAAGAGACCCAGTACTTC. Translating gives CATSRDKETQYF.

The chain joins TRBV5-4 to TRBJ2-7; 7 nucleotides agree with TRBD1. The CDR3 loop spans 15 amino acids. With 0 bases clipped from V and 0 bases from J, the junction kept 3 bases outside the gene matches. Germline V gene lookup returns CDR1 SGHNT and CDR2 YYREEE (reference sequence). CDR3 sequence: CASSLDRGISYEQYF. CDR3 nucleotide sequence: TGTGCCAGCAGCTTGGACAGGGGCATCTCCTACGAGCAGTACTTC.

The rearrangement uses TRBV19 and TRBJ2-1; tentative D call: TRBD2 (5 bases). With 5 bases removed from V and 7 bases from J, the gap between germline ends came to 12 bases. Germline loops: CDR1 LNHDA, CDR2 SQIVND (reference sequence). The CDR3 totals 13 residues. The CDR3 reads CASSFSVGNEQFF. The CDR3 coding sequence is TGTGCCAGTAGTTTTAGCGTCGGGAATGAGCAGTTCTTC.

This chain uses TRBV13 with TRBJ1-1; the D is unclear. The CDR3 length is 13 residues. Germline CDR1 is PRHDT and CDR2 is FYEKMQ (reference sequence). V lost 1 base and J lost 5, with 8 bases in between. The CDR3 DNA reads as TGTGCCAGCAGCTTAGTAGCGGGAACTGAAGCTTTCTTT. It translates to CASSLVAGTEAFF.

The V and J genes are TRBV4-1 and TRBJ2-5, with 13 bases matching TRBD2. The V and J ends lost 0 bases and 2 bases, in that order; junction bases with no gene match: 6. Germline V gene data show CDR1 as MGHRA and CDR2 as YSYEKL. The CDR3 contains 18 residues. The CDR3, as DNA: TGCGCCAGCAGCCAAGAACCGGGACTAGCGGGGACACAAGAGACCCAGTACTTC. Protein product: CASSQEPGLAGTQETQYF.

The rearrangement joins TRBV4-2 to TRBJ1-1; no clear D. V was cut by 6 bases and J by 0 bases, with 14 bases left in between. This CDR3 has 15 residues. Germline CDR1 and CDR2: LGHNA and YNFKEQ. The CDR3 bases are TGTGCCAGCAGACGCCTACCAGGAATGAACACTGAAGCTTTCTTT. Its translation is CASRRLPGMNTEAFF.

The chain combines TRBV7-8 with TRBJ1-4; D is possibly TRBD1 (6 bases). Trimming stripped 0 bases from V and 8 bases from J, with 10 bases between. The germline CDR1 and CDR2 sequences are SGHVS and FQNEAQ. This CDR3 has 14 amino acids. Written as DNA, the CDR3 is TGTGCCAGCAGCTTAGCCGGGGGGCAAGAAAAACTGTTTTTT. Its translation is CASSLAGGQEKLFF.

This clone was seen a few times. The chain combines TRBV10-3 with TRBJ2-7; perhaps TRBD2 as D (6 bases). The CDR3 sequence is 14 residues long. The V end was cut by 5 bases, the J end by 2 bases, with 13 bases between. Per germline, CDR1 ENHRY and CDR2 SYGVKD. This CDR3 is CAISPRTNPYEQYF. The CDR3 region has the DNA TGTGCCATCAGTCCCCGGACTAACCCCTACGAGCAGTACTTC.

The count of this clone is one. This chain joins TRBV29-1 and TRBJ1-4, with no clear D. The CDR3 has 15 amino acids. Germline loops: CDR1 SQVTM, CDR2 ANQGSEA. The V and J ends lost 4 bases and 4 bases respectively, with 16 bases between them. CDR3 protein: CSVAVSTVLNEKLFF. The CDR3 DNA reads TGCAGCGTTGCGGTCTCGACTGTTCTTAATGAAAAACTGTTTTTT.

The CDR3 loop is CASRSIGATEAFF. The CDR3 DNA reads TGTGCCAGCAGGTCAATAGGGGCAACTGAAGCTTTCTTT. This chain uses TRBV6-1 with TRBJ1-1, with D perhaps matching TRBD1 (5 bases). Per the germline V gene, CDR1 is MNHNS and CDR2 is SASEGT. The ends were cut back, 6 bases at V and 5 bases at J, with 13 bases in the middle. The CDR3 spans 13 residues.

The genes are TRBV16 and TRBJ1-2; D not certain. Trimming cost V 0 bases and J 8 bases, with 7 bases left between them. CDR1 and CDR2 from the germline V gene are KGHSY and FQNENV. This CDR3 region has 12 residues. CDR3 DNA sequence: TGTGCCAGCAGCCAATCGCGGGTAGGCTACACCTTC. This gives the protein CASSQSRVGYTF.

The V and J genes are TRBV2 and TRBJ2-1, with D possibly TRBD2 on 5 matching bases. Trimming left V 7 bases short and J 10 bases short, with 14 bases between. This CDR3 region has 12 residues. The germline gives CDR1 SNHLY, CDR2 FYNNEI. CDR3 amino acids: CASTGGGIEQFF. The CDR3 nucleotides are TGTGCCAGCACAGGAGGTGGGATCGAGCAGTTCTTC.

The chain couples TRBV7-9 to TRBJ1-6, with D possibly matching TRBD1 (5 bases). The CDR3 extends over 15 amino acids. V was cut by 1 base and J by 9 bases, with 13 bases left in between. CDR1 SEHNR and CDR2 FQNEAQ come from the germline V gene (reference sequence). The CDR3 DNA reads TGTGCCAGCAGCTTAGGTCATGATCAGGGTTCACCCCTCCACTTT. This codes for CASSLGHDQGSPLHF.

This clone was counted a few times. V gene TRBV21-1 combines with J gene TRBJ2-7; the table's D call of TRBD2 was not tested on the DNA. TRBV21-1 is labeled a pseudogene. The CDR3 is 15 residues long. CDR3 nucleotides: TGTGCCAGCAGCATCGCGGGGGGCCCCTCCTACGAGCAGTACTTC. This gives the protein CASSIAGGPSYEQYF.

The rearrangement joins TRBV11-3 to TRBJ2-3; possible D gene TRBD2, 6 bases. The CDR3 runs to 15 residues. Germline V lookup: CDR1 SGHNT, CDR2 YENEEA. The V and J ends lost 5 bases and 5 bases respectively, with 17 bases between them. Here the CDR3 DNA reads TGTGCCAGCAGCCCCGGGGGAGCAGGAATAGATACGCAGTATTTT. Amino acid sequence: CASSPGGAGIDTQYF.

This rearrangement joins TRBV5-5 to TRBJ2-7; D is undetermined. V lost 0 bases to trimming and J lost 6 bases, with 7 bases between them. The CDR3 is made up of 12 amino acids. In germline, CDR1 is SGHKS, CDR2 YYEKEE (reference sequence). As DNA, the CDR3 is TGTGCCAGCAGCTTGGGTTCGGTCGAGCAGTACTTC. Encoded protein: CASSLGSVEQYF.

The rearrangement joins TRBV29-1 to TRBJ1-2; a weak D match, TRBD1 (6 bases). Germline lookup yields CDR1 SQVTM and CDR2 ANQGSEA. The CDR3 is 11 residues long. The V gene lost 6 bases and the J gene lost 5 bases, with 10 bases spanning the gap. As DNA, the CDR3 is TGCAGCGTGACCGGGACATATGGCTACACCTTC. It specifies CSVTGTYGYTF.

This clone was observed a single time. V is TRBV10-3 and J is TRBJ1-2; D possibly corresponds to TRBD1 (6 bases). The CDR3 spans 14 residues. Germline values: CDR1 ENHRY, CDR2 SYGVKD. V lost 6 bases, J lost 2 bases, and 13 bases lay in between. The CDR3 DNA reads TGTGCCATCAGGGCGGCAGGGGAGAACTATGGCTACACCTTC. This codes for CAIRAAGENYGYTF.

The chain carries TRBV5-6 and TRBJ2-1, with 7 bases matching TRBD1. Germline loops: CDR1 SGHDT, CDR2 YYEEEE. The V gene end was trimmed by 4 bases and the J gene end by 3 bases; junction bases not matched to a gene: 7. The CDR3 length is 15 residues. The CDR3 protein is CASSLTGRYYNEQFF. The CDR3 nucleotides are TGTGCCAGCAGCCTGACAGGGCGGTACTACAATGAGCAGTTCTTC.